This is a list of T cell receptor beta chains from one sample in a study of T cell clones after liver transplantation. Using immunoSEQ multiplex PCR, the repertoire was profiled, and TCRdb retains in-frame clones only, with some absent. Counted here are roughly 100,000 clones, about 81% occurring once; the ten biggest clones make up 0.99%. Here the sequenced sample was CD4+ T cells from blood, taken before liver transplant. These receptor sequences come from a human donor who received a liver transplant. CDR3s include the opening cysteine and the closing phenylalanine or tryptophan. Each record gives: clone size, J gene, CDR3 length, D gene, V gene, CDR3 DNA, CDR3 protein. The D gene is left open where the match is weak. Clone size is not always given. Where it is, it says once, few, many or a class for expanded clones.

.,TRBJ1-6,12,.,TRBV11-2,TGTGCCAGCAGCTCCCGAAATTCACCCCTCCACTTT,CASSSRNSPLHF
.,TRBJ1-5,14,TRBD1,TRBV6-6,TGTGCCAGCAGGGGTTTAGGGGGCGATCAGCCCCAGCATTTT,CASRGLGGDQPQHF
.,TRBJ2-1,19,TRBD2,TRBV5-1,TGCGCCAGCAGCGGGACCGGGACTAGCGGGAGCGACTCCTACAATGAGCAGTTCTTC,CASSGTGTSGSDSYNEQFF
.,TRBJ2-1,12,.,TRBV18,TGTGCCAGCTCACGACTGGAGGGTGAGCAGTTCTTC,CASSRLEGEQFF
.,TRBJ1-5,13,.,TRBV6-1,TGTGCCAGCATGAGGGCAGGTTATCAGCCCCAGCATTTT,CASMRAGYQPQHF
.,TRBJ2-3,16,.,TRBV18,TGTGCCACCAAACACCCCCTAGGCGGGGGCACAGATACGCAGTATTTT,CATKHPLGGGTDTQYF
.,TRBJ1-1,11,.,TRBV4-3,TGCGCCAGCAGCCTCGACAGGATATCTTTCTTT,CASSLDRISFF
.,TRBJ1-2,14,.,TRBV18,TGTGCCAGCTCACCCGACGGGATAGGCTATGGCTACACCTTC,CASSPDGIGYGYTF
.,TRBJ2-7,14,TRBD1,TRBV5-1,TGCGCCAGCAGCGGGGACAGGGGGTCCTCCGAGCAGTACTTC,CASSGDRGSSEQYF
.,TRBJ1-5,15,.,TRBV6-1,TGTGCCAGCACGACGTCCTTGCTGAGCAATCAGCCCCAGCATTTT,CASTTSLLSNQPQHF
.,TRBJ1-1,11,.,TRBV5-1,TGCGCCAGCAGAGACTACACTGAAGCTTTCTTT,CASRDYTEAFF
.,TRBJ1-5,15,TRBD1,TRBV19,TGTGCCAGTAGTATAAACAGGGGATTTGATCAGCCCCAGCATTTT,CASSINRGFDQPQHF
.,TRBJ2-5,11,.,TRBV28,TGTGCCAGCAGTGTTGGAGAGACCCAGTACTTC,CASSVGETQYF
few,TRBJ2-7,13,.,TRBV18,TGTGCCAGTAGGAGGGACGCTTCCTACGAGCAGTACTTC,CASRRDASYEQYF
once,TRBJ1-2,14,.,TRBV10-3,TGTGCCATCAATCTGGGTAAGGGGCAGGACGGCTACACCTTC,CAINLGKGQDGYTF
.,TRBJ2-3,15,.,TRBV2,TGTGCCAGCAATTCCCGGGACGGCAGCACAGATACGCAGTATTTT,CASNSRDGSTDTQYF
.,TRBJ2-7,11,.,TRBV30,TGTGCCTGGAGCCGCTCCTACGAGCAGTACTTC,CAWSRSYEQYF
.,TRBJ2-7,19,TRBD1,TRBV5-1,TGCGCCAGCAGCTTGGCCTCAGGACTAGGGACAGGGGGAACCTACGAGCAGTACTTC,CASSLASGLGTGGTYEQYF
.,TRBJ1-3,19,TRBD1,TRBV4-1,TGCGCCAGCAGCCAACGTTTCACCGGACAGGGATTAGCTGGAAACACCATATATTTT,CASSQRFTGQGLAGNTIYF
.,TRBJ1-1,14,.,TRBV5-1,TGCGCCAGCAGCTCTGCCTCACCGAACACTGAAGCTTTCTTT,CASSSASPNTEAFF
once,TRBJ1-1,16,.,TRBV18,TGTGCCAGCTCACCAGGACACAGGGCGATGAACACTGAAGCTTTCTTT,CASSPGHRAMNTEAFF
few,TRBJ1-1,14,.,TRBV7-2,TGTGCCAGCAGCTTATTTCCAGGTAGGACTGAAGCTTTCTTT,CASSLFPGRTEAFF
.,TRBJ1-5,14,.,TRBV10-3,TGTGCCAGCCGGGACGGCACTAGCAATCAGCCCCAGCATTTT,CASRDGTSNQPQHF
.,TRBJ2-3,18,TRBD2,TRBV5-4,TGTGCCAGCAGCTTGAAAAATAGGGCGGGAGGCCGCCTTGATACGCAGTATTTT,CASSLKNRAGGRLDTQYF
few,TRBJ2-7,15,.,TRBV5-4,TGTGCCAGCAGCTTGGAGGCGAGTAGCTCCTACGAGCAGTACTTC,CASSLEASSSYEQYF
.,TRBJ1-5,15,TRBD1,TRBV7-9,TGTGCCAGCAGCTTAGGGGACAGGTCAGATCAGCCCCAGCATTTT,CASSLGDRSDQPQHF
.,TRBJ1-5,12,.,TRBV21-1,TGTGCCAGTTACAGGGGCAATCAGCCCCAGCATTTT,CASYRGNQPQHF
.,TRBJ1-2,14,TRBD1,TRBV28,TGTGCCAGCAGTTCCCAGGGACAGGGGTATGGCTACACCTTC,CASSSQGQGYGYTF